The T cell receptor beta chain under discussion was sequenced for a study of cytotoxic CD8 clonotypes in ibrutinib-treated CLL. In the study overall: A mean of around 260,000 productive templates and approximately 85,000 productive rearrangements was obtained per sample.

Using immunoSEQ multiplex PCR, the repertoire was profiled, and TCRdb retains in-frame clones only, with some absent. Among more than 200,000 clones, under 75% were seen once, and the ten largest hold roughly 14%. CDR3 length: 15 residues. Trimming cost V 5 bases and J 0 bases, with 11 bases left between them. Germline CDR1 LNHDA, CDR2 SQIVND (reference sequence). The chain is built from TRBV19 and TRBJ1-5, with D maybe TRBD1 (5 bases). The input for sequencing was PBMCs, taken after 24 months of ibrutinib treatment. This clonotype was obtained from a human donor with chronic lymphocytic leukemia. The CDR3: CASSVTGFSNQPQHF. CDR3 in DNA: TGTGCCAGTAGTGTTACAGGCTTTAGCAATCAGCCCCAGCATTTT.